A single sample gave rise to the 22 T cell receptor beta chains below, sequenced in a study of blood T cell repertoires in COVID-19. Clones were sequenced by immunoSEQ multiplex PCR, and TCRdb holds only the in-frame ones, with some missing. The data show 45,000 to 70,000 clones, 82% seen once. Source material: peripheral blood. These receptors came from a woman aged 60-70 years with acute or convalescent COVID-19.

The V gene is TRBV5-1, the J gene TRBJ1-2, with TRBD1 matching 7 bases. Germline assignment: CDR1 SGHRS and CDR2 YFSETQ. Losses at the gene ends were 0 bases for V and 6 bases for J; bases not matched to a gene: 11. This CDR3 is built from 16 residues. The chain's CDR3 is CASSLETGRREDGYTF. The CDR3 bases are TGCGCCAGCAGCTTGGAGACAGGGCGGAGGGAGGATGGCTACACCTTC. The entire variable domain, with the rest obtained from reference TRBV5-1 and TRBJ1-2, is as follows: KAGVTQTPRYLIKTRGQQVTLSCSPISGHRSVSWYQQTPGQGLQFLFEYFSETQRNKGNFPGRFSGRQFSNSRSEMNVSTLELGDSALYLCASSLETGRREDGYTFGSGTRLTVV.

This clone has more than one count but fewer than ten. The chain recombines TRBV19 with TRBJ1-1, with 8 bases matching TRBD1. The CDR3 spans 11 residues. Germline V gene data show CDR1 as LNHDA and CDR2 as SQIVND (reference sequence). V trimming: 8 bases; J trimming: 8 bases; junction bases outside the gene matches: 4. The CDR3 sequence: CASDRGREAFF. The CDR3 region has the DNA TGTGCCAGTGACAGGGGTAGGGAAGCTTTCTTT.

The chain recombines TRBV5-1 with TRBJ1-4, with D possibly matching TRBD1 (5 bases). Germline V lookup: CDR1 SGHRS, CDR2 YFSETQ. This CDR3 has 16 amino acids. Trimming removed 0 bases at V and 2 bases at J, with 11 bases between. CDR3 sequence (DNA): TGCGCCAGCAGCTTGGGCCAGGGCTTCACTAATGAAAAACTGTTTTTT. Translated, it gives CASSLGQGFTNEKLFF.

The CDR3 DNA is TGTGCCAGCAGCTTAGGGGACAAATTGAACACTGAAGCTTTCTTT. It encodes CASSLGDKLNTEAFF. The rearrangement links TRBV7-6 to TRBJ1-1, with D perhaps matching TRBD1 (6 bases). Trimming took 1 base from V and 0 from J, leaving 9 bases between them. The CDR3 is 15 residues long. CDR1 is SGHVS and CDR2 is FNYEAQ in the germline V gene.

This clone has only a few counts. CDR3 DNA sequence: TGTGCCATCAGTGACGGGACAGGGAGAAGGGAAGCTTTCTTT. Its protein product is CAISDGTGRREAFF. The genes are TRBV10-3 and TRBJ1-1, with 9 bases that match TRBD1. Trimming took 3 bases from V and 8 from J; bases not matched to a gene: 7. CDR3 length: 14 residues. Germline CDR1 is ENHRY and CDR2 is SYGVKD.

The chain carries TRBV18 and TRBJ1-1; TRBD1 might be the D (6 bases). CDR1 and CDR2 from the germline V gene are KGHSH and LQKENI. The V end lost 5 bases, the J end lost 4 bases, and 11 bases lay between the germline ends. This CDR3 spans 13 amino acids. CDR3 bases: TGTGCCAGCTCAGCTGGACAGAGCACTGAAGCTTTCTTT. The encoded protein is CASSAGQSTEAFF.

The rearrangement links TRBV4-3 to TRBJ2-7, with a tentative D call TRBD1 (6 bases). This CDR3 has 14 residues. V lost 0 bases, J lost 0 bases, and 6 bases lay in between. Germline loops: CDR1 LGHNA, CDR2 YSLEER. The CDR3 reads CASSQDRGSYEQYF. CDR3 DNA: TGCGCCAGCAGCCAAGACAGGGGCTCCTACGAGCAGTACTTC.

The chain has TRBV11-2 and TRBJ1-2; 7 positions agree with TRBD1. Germline V gene lookup returns CDR1 SGHAT and CDR2 FQNNGV. Unmatched junction bases numbered 10, after V lost 5 bases and J lost 7 bases. CDR3 length equals 14 residues. In DNA form, the CDR3 reads TGTGCCAGCAGCGTAGCCCAGGACAGGCGTGGCTACACCTTC. It specifies CASSVAQDRRGYTF.

V is TRBV4-1 and J is TRBJ2-7; 8 bases are shared with TRBD2. CDR3 length: 14 amino acids. Losses at the gene ends were 1 base for V and 4 bases for J; bases not matched to a gene: 3. Germline loops: CDR1 MGHRA, CDR2 YSYEKL. CDR3 DNA sequence: TGCGCCAGCAGCCAAGCGGGGGGGCCATACGAGCAGTACTTC. Protein: CASSQAGGPYEQYF.

The V call is TRBV6-5, the J call TRBJ1-1, with D unclear. V was shortened by 0 bases and J by 5 bases, with 13 bases between the two germline ends. Germline V gene lookup returns CDR1 MNHEY and CDR2 SVGAGI. The CDR3 loop spans 15 amino acids. CDR3 sequence reads: CASSYSGGGRTEAFF. In DNA, the CDR3 is TGTGCCAGCAGTTACTCCGGCGGTGGGAGGACTGAAGCTTTCTTT.

V usage is TRBV6-5 and J usage is TRBJ1-1, with D possibly being TRBD1 (6 bases). The V end lost 4 bases, the J end lost 0 bases, and 12 bases lay between the germline ends. This CDR3 spans 15 amino acids. Germline loops: CDR1 MNHEY, CDR2 SVGAGI. CDR3 region: CASSSTGLLNTEAFF. CDR3 bases: TGTGCCAGCAGTTCAACAGGGCTCCTGAACACTGAAGCTTTCTTT.

CDR3 sequence: CASSRRQGDTSSYGYTF. CDR3 in DNA: TGTGCCAGCAGTCGGCGACAGGGCGATACGTCTAGCTATGGCTACACCTTC. The rearrangement joins TRBV6-6 to TRBJ1-2, with 7 positions matching TRBD1. From germline, CDR1 is MNHNY and CDR2 SVGAGI (reference sequence). The CDR3 spans 17 residues. Trimming took 5 bases from V and 4 from J; bases not matched to a gene: 16.

This clone has just a few counts. This chain uses TRBV6-2 or TRBV6-3 with TRBJ2-5, with TRBD2 matching 9 bases. The J segment lost 5 bases and the V segment lost 4 bases, leaving 8 bases of the junction unmatched. Germline assignment: CDR1 MNHEY and CDR2 SVGEGT. This CDR3 has 15 amino acids. The CDR3 nucleotides read TGTGCCAGCAGTTCGTCGACTAGCGGTTCGGAGACCCAGTACTTC. Translating gives CASSSSTSGSETQYF.

This chain connects TRBV5-6 to TRBJ2-7; possibly TRBD2 for D (7 bases). The CDR3 sequence is 14 residues long. Per the germline V gene, CDR1 is SGHDT and CDR2 is YYEEEE. V gave up 0 bases and J gave up 4 bases, with 11 bases separating them. CDR3 bases: TGTGCCAGCAGCTTGGAAGGGGGGGCATACGAGCAGTACTTC. Translation gives CASSLEGGAYEQYF.

The J gene is TRBJ1-2, the V gene TRBV2; unclear D gene. Germline V gene data show CDR1 as SNHLY and CDR2 as FYNNEI. V gave up 6 bases and J gave up 6 bases, with 8 bases separating them. This CDR3 region has 11 residues. This CDR3 reads CASRGRDGYTF. The CDR3 bases are TGTGCCAGCAGGGGTCGGGATGGCTACACCTTC. The variable domain in full, completed from reference TRBV2 and TRBJ1-2, reads EPEVTQTPSHQVTQMGQEVILRCVPISNHLYFYWYRQILGQKVEFLVSFYNNEISEKSEIFDDQFSVERPDGSNFTLKIRSTKLEDSAMYFCASRGRDGYTFGSGTRLTVV.

This chain uses TRBV11-2 with TRBJ1-2; TRBD1 is a possible D gene (5 bases). The CDR3 is 17 amino acids. V lost 5 bases and J lost 4, with 23 bases in between. Germline assignment: CDR1 SGHAT and CDR2 FQNNGV. For the CDR3, the DNA is TGTGCCAGCAGCGCTTCGGGGGTGAAGGCCGGAATCTATGGCTACACCTTC. Translating it yields CASSASGVKAGIYGYTF.

The chain links TRBV5-1 to TRBJ1-6; D gene unclear. V was pared by 8 bases and J by 2 bases, with 11 bases between. This CDR3 has 14 amino acids. Germline V CDR1 and CDR2: SGHRS, YFSETQ. The CDR3 spells CASAPSPYNSPLHF. CDR3 nucleotides: TGCGCCAGTGCCCCGAGCCCCTATAATTCACCCCTCCACTTT.

This chain uses TRBV6-4 with TRBJ1-4, with 7 bases aligning to TRBD1. CDR1 is MRHNA and CDR2 is SNTAGT in the germline V gene. The J segment lost 7 bases and the V segment lost 6 bases, leaving 5 bases of the junction unmatched. The CDR3 consists of 13 residues. CDR3 in DNA: TGTGCCAGCAGCTACAGGGGTTTTGAAAAACTGTTTTTT. Residues: CASSYRGFEKLFF.

A note on this clone: Mismatch with germline at one junction end may stem from a read error. The rearrangement joins TRBV5-3 to TRBJ2-7; 7 bases are a match to TRBD2. TRBV5-3 is identified as an open reading frame with a role that is uncertain. The CDR3 sequence is 10 residues long. CDR3 DNA sequence: TGTGCCAGAAGCTTGGCCGGACTAGTTTTC. This gives the protein CARSLAGLVF.

The chain combines TRBV5-1 with TRBJ1-2, with 9 bases aligning to TRBD1. The V and J ends lost 1 base and 7 bases, in that order; junction bases with no gene match: 2. The CDR3 spans 13 residues. Germline CDR1 SGHRS, CDR2 YFSETQ. CDR3 region: CASSLTGGGGYTF. For the CDR3, the DNA is TGCGCCAGCAGCTTGACAGGGGGCGGTGGCTACACCTTC.

The J gene is TRBJ1-4, the V gene TRBV4-3, with D perhaps TRBD1 (6 bases). Per germline, CDR1 LGHNA and CDR2 YSLEER. The CDR3 is 14 residues long. V dropped 4 bases and J dropped 7 bases, with 13 bases sitting between them. The CDR3 loop is CASSLRGRGEKLFF. The CDR3 nucleotides read TGCGCCAGCAGCCTTAGGGGGAGGGGTGAAAAACTGTTTTTT.

This chain joins TRBV5-1 and TRBJ2-1; 8 bases map to TRBD2. The CDR3 length is 18 residues. CDR1 and CDR2 (germline): SGHRS, YFSETQ. V shed 0 bases and J 0 bases; nucleotides not matched to a gene: 8. This chain's CDR3 is CASSLGISSGSSYNEQFF. In nucleotides, the CDR3 is TGCGCCAGCAGCTTGGGTATTTCCAGCGGGAGCTCCTACAATGAGCAGTTCTTC.